The 10 T cell receptor beta chains presented below share a single source sample, sequenced in a study of cytomegalovirus exposure and HLA in healthy donors. Primers: 60 Vbeta forward and 13 Jbeta reverse. Profiling relied on immunoSEQ multiplex PCR, and the TCRdb table lists in-frame clones only, not all of them. The profile covers under 200,000 clones, with 73% appearing a single time and about 5.4% taken by the ten largest. Sequencing was performed on PBMCs. These receptors were taken from a woman aged 18-29 years in good health and CMV-seropositive.

The chain employs TRBV3-2 and TRBJ1-2. TRBV3-2 is deemed a pseudogene. The CDR3 runs to 9 residues. The CDR3 spells CASLYGYTF. DNA of the CDR3: TGTGCCAGCCTCTATGGCTACACCTTC.

The genes are TRBV6-5 and TRBJ2-3, with TRBD1 as a possible D gene (6 bases). The V gene lost 4 bases and the J gene lost 1 base, with 15 bases spanning the gap. Germline V gives CDR1 MNHEY, CDR2 SVGAGI. The CDR3 totals 16 residues. The CDR3 protein is CASSSTSGARTDTQYF. CDR3 nucleotides: TGTGCCAGCAGTTCTACCTCAGGGGCCCGCACAGATACGCAGTATTTT.

The rearrangement joins TRBV5-6 to TRBJ1-2; maybe TRBD1 (6 bases). Deletions cut 0 bases from V and 5 bases from J, with 8 bases between. Germline V gene data show CDR1 as SGHDT and CDR2 as YYEEEE. CDR3 length equals 13 residues. CDR3 region: CASSLDRVYGYTF. The DNA of the CDR3 is TGTGCCAGCAGCTTGGACAGGGTATATGGCTACACCTTC.

The chain has TRBV4-3 and TRBJ2-1, with TRBD2 matching 12 bases. The CDR3 spans 18 residues. The junction had 8 bases not matched to a gene; V was cut back by 0 bases and J by 5 bases. Germline V lookup: CDR1 LGHNA, CDR2 YSLEER. CDR3 coding DNA: TGCGCCAGCAGCCAAGATGGGGCTCTAGCGGGGGGGGACAATGAGCAGTTCTTC. Its translation: CASSQDGALAGGDNEQFF.

The V gene is TRBV9, the J gene TRBJ2-3; 7 bases map to TRBD2. This CDR3 contains 16 residues. The J segment lost 3 bases and the V segment lost 0 bases, leaving 7 bases of the junction unmatched. Germline V gene data show CDR1 as SGDLS and CDR2 as YYNGEE. This CDR3 reads CASSVATGGWTDTQYF. In nucleotides, the CDR3 is TGTGCCAGCAGCGTAGCTACGGGGGGATGGACAGATACGCAGTATTTT.

The rearrangement links TRBV5-1 to TRBJ2-7; maybe TRBD1 (5 bases). V shed 4 bases and J shed 7 bases, with 15 bases lying between them. Germline CDR1 and CDR2: SGHRS and YFSETQ. The CDR3 is made up of 13 amino acids. This CDR3 reads CASSPEGVWEQYF. The CDR3 nucleotides read TGCGCCAGCAGCCCGGAAGGGGTGTGGGAGCAGTACTTC.

This clone appeared a few times. DNA of the CDR3: TGTGCCAGCAGCTTAGGGGAGGGGCCCCACTCTGGAAACACCATATATTTT. It specifies CASSLGEGPHSGNTIYF. The V call is TRBV13, the J call TRBJ1-3, with a possible D match to TRBD1 (5 bases). V was pared by 0 bases and J by 0 bases, with 12 bases between. CDR3 length: 17 amino acids. Germline CDR1 PRHDT, CDR2 FYEKMQ (reference sequence).

This clone has a handful of counts. The rearrangement uses TRBV18 and TRBJ2-3, with TRBD1 matching over 7 bases. CDR3 size: 14 residues. V shed 3 bases, J shed 2 bases, and the junction held 2 bases outside the gene matches. Germline assignment: CDR1 KGHSH and CDR2 LQKENI. The CDR3 here is CASSPGQITDTQYF. In nucleotides, the CDR3 is TGTGCCAGCTCACCGGGACAGATCACAGATACGCAGTATTTT.

This chain uses TRBV19 with TRBJ2-5; TRBD1 might be the D (9 bases). Trimming left V 5 bases short and J 4 bases short, with 20 bases between. The CDR3 totals 16 residues. Germline CDR1 is LNHDA and CDR2 is SQIVND (reference sequence). The CDR3 nucleotides read TGTGCCAGTAGTGCTGCGGGGGGACAGGGAGGAGAGACCCAGTACTTC. This sequence encodes CASSAAGGQGGETQYF.

The chain uses TRBV7-2 and TRBJ1-4, with D possibly TRBD1 on 6 matching bases. This CDR3 spans 13 amino acids. Germline V gene sequence: CDR1 SGHTA, CDR2 FQGNSA. V lost 5 bases and J lost 11, with 15 bases in between. CDR3 protein: CASSQDSWGKLFF. In DNA, the CDR3 is TGTGCCAGCAGCCAGGACAGCTGGGGGAAACTGTTTTTT.